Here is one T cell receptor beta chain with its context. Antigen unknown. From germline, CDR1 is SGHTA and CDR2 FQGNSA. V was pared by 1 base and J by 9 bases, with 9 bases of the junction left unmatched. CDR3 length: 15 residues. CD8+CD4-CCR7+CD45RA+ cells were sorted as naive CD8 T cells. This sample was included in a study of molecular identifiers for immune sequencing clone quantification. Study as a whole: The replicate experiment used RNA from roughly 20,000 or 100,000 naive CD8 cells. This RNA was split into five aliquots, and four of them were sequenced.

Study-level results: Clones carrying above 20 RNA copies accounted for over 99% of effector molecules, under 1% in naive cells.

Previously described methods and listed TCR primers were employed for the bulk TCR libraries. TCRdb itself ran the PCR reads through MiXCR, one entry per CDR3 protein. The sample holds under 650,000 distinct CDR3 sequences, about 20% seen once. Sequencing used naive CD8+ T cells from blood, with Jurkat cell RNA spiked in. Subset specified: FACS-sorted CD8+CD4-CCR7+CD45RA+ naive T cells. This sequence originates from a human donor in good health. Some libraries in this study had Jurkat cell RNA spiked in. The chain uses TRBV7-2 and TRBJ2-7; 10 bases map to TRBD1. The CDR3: CASSLVRDRGLVQYF. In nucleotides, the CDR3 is TGTGCCAGCAGCTTAGTTCGGGACAGGGGTTTGGTGCAGTACTTC. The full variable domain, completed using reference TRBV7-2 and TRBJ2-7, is GAGVSQSPSNKVTEKGKDVELRCDPISGHTALYWYRQSLGQGLEFLIYFQGNSAPDKSGLPSDRFSAERTGGSVSTLTIQRTQQEDSAVYLCASSLVRDRGLVQYFGPGTRLTVT.